This T cell receptor (beta chain) is drawn from a study of radiation and T cells in renal cell carcinoma. The germline gives CDR1 SGHTA, CDR2 FQGNSA. The CDR3 runs 14 residues. The V and J ends lost 1 base and 2 bases, in that order; junction bases with no gene match: 1. Only in-frame clones appear in the TCRdb table, and some are missing; sequencing was by immunoSEQ multiplex PCR. The sample includes 150,000 to 200,000 clones, roughly 90% of them seen just once. Time point of the sample: blood 4 weeks post-SBRT, at nephrectomy. Treatment of the sample: 15 Gy SBRT to primary tumor, nephrectomy 4 weeks later.

This clonotype originated in a woman aged 45-60 years with renal cell carcinoma. The chain links TRBV7-2 to TRBJ2-7; 8 bases fit TRBD2. The sequencing used blood, collected from a patient whose treatment included radiotherapy and nephrectomy. The DNA for the CDR3 is TGTGCCAGCAGCTTAGTGGGACTAGCCTACGAGCAGTACTTC. Translated: CASSLVGLAYEQYF.